Following are 8 T cell receptor beta chains from one sample sequenced in a study of EBV T-cell therapy then PD-1 blockade in nasopharyngeal carcinoma. Documented treatment: AdE1-LMPpoly-expanded autologous EBV-specific T-cell therapy followed by anti-PD-1 nivolumab. Assay used: immunoSEQ multiplex PCR; TCRdb lists only in-frame clones, some missing. This table has roughly 16,000 clones, over 70% appearing once. The antigens for these receptors are not known. The sample was CD8+ T cells from blood, taken at day 0 from a patient whose treatment included autologous EBV-specific T cells and nivolumab. Source of these receptors: a man in his forties with nasopharyngeal carcinoma.

The table lists this clone with a few counts. The chain links TRBV6-5 to TRBJ1-2; weak D call: TRBD1 (5 bases). The CDR3 consists of 15 residues. CDR1 MNHEY and CDR2 SVGAGI come from the germline V gene. With 5 bases removed from V and 3 bases from J, the gap between germline ends came to 16 bases. CDR3 bases: TGTGCCAGCAGTCACCAGACAGAAGGTTACTATGGCTACACCTTC. The encoded protein is CASSHQTEGYYGYTF.

The gene calls are TRBV6-4 and TRBJ2-1; no clear D gene. This CDR3 is built from 16 residues. V dropped 0 bases and J dropped 0 bases, with 9 bases sitting between them. Germline CDR1 reads MRHNA; CDR2 reads SNTAGT. The CDR3, as DNA: TGTGCCAGCAGTGACTCCGCTAGGGCCTCCTACAATGAGCAGTTCTTC. This translates into CASSDSARASYNEQFF.

The table lists this clone with a few counts. The chain links TRBV4-1 to TRBJ1-4; D uncertain. Trimming removed 1 base from V and 3 bases from J, with 9 bases in between. Germline V gives CDR1 MGHRA, CDR2 YSYEKL. There are 15 residues in the CDR3. The CDR3 sequence: CASSQGGSSNEKLFF. The CDR3 bases are TGCGCCAGCAGCCAAGGGGGAAGTTCTAATGAAAAACTGTTTTTT.

This chain connects TRBV7-2 to TRBJ2-3; 9 nucleotides align to TRBD2. Germline-derived CDR1 and CDR2 are SGHTA and FQGNSA. This CDR3 contains 16 residues. Trimming took 8 bases from V and 2 from J; bases not matched to a gene: 11. This CDR3 reads CASSLSLAGPTDTQYF. Written as DNA, the CDR3 is TGTGCCAGCTCCCTCAGTCTAGCGGGGCCCACAGATACGCAGTATTTT.

The chain has TRBV24-1 and TRBJ2-1; 8 positions agree with TRBD1. Germline assignment: CDR1 KGHDR and CDR2 SFDVKD. The CDR3 is made up of 15 amino acids. The V segment lost 7 bases and the J segment 6 bases; nucleotides outside the gene matches: 10. CDR3 sequence: CATRGPNTGGNEQFF. Here the CDR3 DNA reads TGTGCCACCAGGGGCCCCAATACAGGGGGCAATGAGCAGTTCTTC.

The chain employs TRBV10-3 and TRBJ1-1, with D tentatively TRBD1 (5 bases). Germline lookup yields CDR1 ENHRY and CDR2 SYGVKD. The V and J ends lost 3 bases and 4 bases respectively, with 12 bases between them. The CDR3 contains 14 residues. CDR3: CAISDSRGTTEAFF. The DNA of the CDR3 is TGTGCCATCAGTGATTCACGGGGGACCACTGAAGCTTTCTTT.

The chain combines TRBV9 with TRBJ2-7; 9 nucleotides line up with TRBD1. The CDR3 loop spans 15 amino acids. Germline-derived CDR1 and CDR2 are SGDLS and YYNGEE. Trimming cost V 3 bases and J 4 bases; bases outside gene matches: 8. The CDR3 reads CASSGGTGLKYEQYF. The CDR3 bases are TGTGCCAGCAGCGGGGGGACAGGGTTAAAGTACGAGCAGTACTTC. Full variable domain (outside the CDR3, taken from reference TRBV9 and TRBJ2-7): DSGVTQTPKHLITATGQRVTLRCSPRSGDLSVYWYQQSLDQGLQFLIQYYNGEERAKGNILERFSAQQFPDLHSELNLSSLELGDSALYFCASSGGTGLKYEQYFGPGTRLTVT.

This clone was seen only a few times. This chain joins TRBV19 and TRBJ1-6; the D gene is possibly TRBD1 (5 bases). This CDR3 is 17 amino acids long. The germline V gene has CDR1 LNHDA and CDR2 SQIVND (reference sequence). Trimming removed 5 bases from V and 0 bases from J, with 14 bases in between. The CDR3 sequence: CASSVEYDSSYNSPLHF. DNA of the CDR3: TGTGCCAGTAGTGTGGAATACGACAGCTCCTATAATTCACCCCTCCACTTT.